Shown below are 19 T cell receptor beta chains from a single sample sequenced in a study of CD8 T cells in ankylosing spondylitis. MiXCR was run by TCRdb on the 5' RACE reads, yielding one entry per CDR3 protein. Found here are about 250,000 distinct CDR3 sequences, 15% to 20% of them singletons; the top ten hold 25% to 40%. Specimen: blood, either unsorted or a sorted T cell fraction (not recorded which). Receptors originate from a male donor with ankylosing spondylitis or in good health (not recorded which).

This clonotype was recorded a few times. The V and J genes are TRBV29-1 and TRBJ2-2; D ambiguous. CDR1 and CDR2 (germline): SQVTM, ANQGSEA. Trimming pared 3 bases from V and 2 bases from J, leaving 7 bases between. This CDR3 is built from 13 residues. This CDR3 reads CSVDSRNTGELFF. CDR3 in DNA: TGCAGCGTTGATTCCAGAAACACCGGGGAGCTGTTTTTT.

The gene calls are TRBV29-1 and TRBJ2-2; D is unresolved. The germline V and J ends were trimmed by 3 bases and 2 bases, with 7 bases remaining between them. Germline loops: CDR1 SQVTM, CDR2 ANQGSEA. This CDR3 has 13 residues. In nucleotides, the CDR3 is TGCAGCGTTGACGCCGGCAACACCGGGGAGCTGTTTTTT. Amino acids: CSVDAGNTGELFF.

This clonotype was detected only a few times. The chain carries TRBV27 and TRBJ1-2, with 7 nucleotides matching TRBD1. Per the germline V gene, CDR1 is MNHEY and CDR2 is SMNVEV (reference sequence). The J segment lost 5 bases and the V segment lost 8 bases, leaving 8 bases of the junction unmatched. The CDR3 loop spans 13 amino acids. CDR3 sequence: CASSTGRGYGYTF. The CDR3 coding sequence is TGTGCCAGCTCGACAGGGAGGGGGTATGGCTACACCTTC.

A few counts support this clonotype. The chain uses TRBV7-9 and TRBJ2-1; no clear D gene. The CDR3 totals 14 residues. Germline loops: CDR1 SEHNR, CDR2 FQNEAQ (reference sequence). Trimming cost V 5 bases and J 8 bases, with 16 bases left between them. CDR3 nucleotides: TGTGCCAGCAGCAATCGGGCCCGCGTGGATGAGCAGTTCTTC. Translating gives CASSNRARVDEQFF. Full variable domain (remainder filled in from reference TRBV7-9 and TRBJ2-1): DTGVSQNPRHKITKRGQNVTFRCDPISEHNRLYWYRQTLGQGPEFLTYFQNEAQLEKSRLLSDRFSAERPKGSFSTLEIQRTEQGDSAMYLCASSNRARVDEQFFGPGTRLTVL.

This clonotype was recorded many times. This chain links TRBV5-5 with TRBJ2-7, with unresolved D. V was trimmed by 0 bases and J by 3 bases, leaving 7 bases between them. Germline values: CDR1 SGHKS, CDR2 YYEKEE (reference sequence). The CDR3 covers 13 residues. CDR3 residues: CASSLGPGYEQYF. The DNA for the CDR3 is TGTGCCAGCAGCTTGGGACCGGGCTACGAGCAGTACTTC.

This clonotype was counted many times. This chain connects TRBV20-1 to TRBJ2-2; 12 bases line up with TRBD2. Germline V lookup: CDR1 DFQATT, CDR2 SNEGSKA (reference sequence). This CDR3 is 16 amino acids long. With V trimmed by 4 bases and J by 6 bases, 9 bases remained unmatched. This CDR3 is CSANPGLAGLAGELFF. CDR3 coding DNA: TGCAGTGCTAACCCCGGACTAGCGGGATTAGCCGGGGAGCTGTTTTTT.

This clonotype showed up just a few times. V is TRBV5-1 and J is TRBJ2-5, with 10 bases that match TRBD2. The junction had 10 bases not matched to a gene; V was cut back by 0 bases and J by 5 bases. The CDR3 loop spans 17 amino acids. Germline values: CDR1 SGHRS, CDR2 YFSETQ. CDR3 nucleotide sequence: TGCGCCAGCAGCTTGGCCTCGGCTAGCGGGAGTCGTGAGACCCAGTACTTC. Translating gives CASSLASASGSRETQYF.

This chain uses TRBV27 with TRBJ2-1; the D gene could be TRBD1 or TRBD2 (5 bases each). Germline V gene sequence: CDR1 MNHEY, CDR2 SMNVEV (reference sequence). V was pared by 6 bases and J by 1 base, with 13 bases between. There are 15 residues in the CDR3. This CDR3 reads CASRLGEFSYNEQFF. The CDR3 nucleotides read TGTGCCAGCAGACTAGGGGAGTTTTCCTACAATGAGCAGTTCTTC.

The chain links TRBV30 to TRBJ2-3; 8 bases align to TRBD2. J lost 3 bases, V lost 4 bases, and 0 bases had no gene match. CDR3 size: 12 residues. CDR1 GTSNPN and CDR2 SVGIG come from the germline V gene (reference sequence). The CDR3 DNA follows: TGTGCCTGGACTAGCGGGACAGATACGCAGTATTTT. Its translation is CAWTSGTDTQYF.

This clonotype was counted only a few times. V usage is TRBV20-1 and J usage is TRBJ2-3; possible D gene TRBD2, 5 bases. Trimming left V 0 bases short and J 0 bases short, with 13 bases between. Germline V gene data show CDR1 as DFQATT and CDR2 as SNEGSKA (reference sequence). The length of the CDR3 is 16 residues. This CDR3 is CSARDPEADSTDTQYF. DNA of the CDR3: TGCAGTGCTAGAGATCCAGAAGCGGATAGCACAGATACGCAGTATTTT.

This chain links TRBV27 with TRBJ2-5; D may be TRBD2 (6 bases). CDR1 MNHEY and CDR2 SMNVEV come from the germline V gene (reference sequence). The V gene lost 5 bases and the J gene lost 0 bases, with 13 bases spanning the gap. The CDR3 consists of 15 residues. This chain's CDR3 is CASSPEEGHQETQYF. DNA for the CDR3: TGTGCCAGCAGTCCCGAGGAGGGACACCAAGAGACCCAGTACTTC.

The chain uses TRBV6-2 or TRBV6-3 and TRBJ2-7; a weak D match, TRBD2 (6 bases). V dropped 5 bases and J dropped 5 bases, with 7 bases sitting between them. The CDR3 consists of 11 residues. The V gene's germline CDR1 is MNHEY and CDR2 SVGEGT. This chain's CDR3 is CASSRENEQYF. The CDR3 coding sequence is TGTGCCAGCAGTCGGGAGAACGAGCAGTACTTC.

In its sample, this clonotype was seen a few times. The chain combines TRBV6-5 with TRBJ2-1; possibly TRBD2 for D (6 bases). The CDR3 sequence is 15 residues long. V was shortened by 0 bases and J by 8 bases, with 14 bases between the two germline ends. The germline V gene has CDR1 MNHEY and CDR2 SVGAGI. Written as DNA, the CDR3 is TGTGCCAGCAGTTACTCGTATACTAGCTGGGATGAGCAGTTCTTC. Its protein product is CASSYSYTSWDEQFF.

DNA of the CDR3: TGTGCCAGCAGTCAGACCGGGACAGTCTACAATGAGCAGTTCTTC. Amino acid sequence: CASSQTGTVYNEQFF. The chain uses TRBV4-2 and TRBJ2-1, with 7 bases identical to TRBD1. There are 15 residues in the CDR3. Germline-derived CDR1 and CDR2 are LGHNA and YNFKEQ. Germline trimming cut 6 bases from V and 3 bases from J; bases unmatched to any gene: 8.

This clonotype was seen many times. The chain joins TRBV7-9 to TRBJ1-1; D perhaps matches TRBD1 (5 bases). Trimming stripped 1 base from V and 5 bases from J, with 11 bases between. Per the germline V gene, CDR1 is SEHNR and CDR2 is FQNEAQ (reference sequence). CDR3 size: 14 residues. The CDR3 reads CASSLDGDGTEAFF. In nucleotides, the CDR3 is TGTGCCAGCAGCTTAGATGGGGACGGAACTGAAGCTTTCTTT.

The chain is built from TRBV27 and TRBJ2-7; D gene uncertain. V shed 4 bases and J shed 6 bases, with 13 bases lying between them. Germline V CDR1 and CDR2: MNHEY, SMNVEV (reference sequence). This CDR3 spans 13 amino acids. This CDR3 is CASSYAPGFEQYF. The CDR3 region has the DNA TGTGCCAGCAGTTACGCCCCCGGGTTCGAGCAGTACTTC.

V and J are TRBV27 and TRBJ2-1; D remains unclear. In germline, CDR1 is MNHEY, CDR2 SMNVEV (reference sequence). This CDR3 region has 16 residues. V gave up 0 bases and J gave up 4 bases, with 13 bases separating them. CDR3 amino acids: CASSLSPPLQYNEQFF. The CDR3 region has the DNA TGTGCCAGCAGTTTATCTCCCCCCTTGCAGTACAATGAGCAGTTCTTC.

V is TRBV7-9 and J is TRBJ2-2; 9 bases agree with TRBD1. This CDR3 is 16 amino acids long. V lost 5 bases to trimming and J lost 5 bases; unmatched junction nucleotides: 9. Germline V CDR1 and CDR2: SEHNR, FQNEAQ (reference sequence). CDR3 region: CASSLAGTGFTGELFF. CDR3 nucleotides: TGTGCCAGCAGCCTCGCCGGGACAGGGTTTACCGGGGAGCTGTTTTTT.

This chain links TRBV5-1 with TRBJ2-7; 13 nucleotides align to TRBD2. V gave up 4 bases and J gave up 5 bases; unmatched junction bases: 21. The CDR3 has 20 amino acids. Germline V CDR1 and CDR2: SGHRS, YFSETQ. Here the CDR3 reads CASSPGDRLAGGIGRDEQYF. CDR3 bases: TGCGCCAGCAGCCCCGGTGACCGACTAGCGGGAGGCATCGGTAGAGACGAGCAGTACTTC.